A single sample is the source of the 15 T cell receptor beta chains below, sequenced in a study of metastatic and nonmetastatic thyroid tumors. TCRdb reprocessed the PCR reads using MiXCR. The sample contains fewer than 35,000 clones, 25% to 35% of which appear only once. Patients had received no treatment of any kind before thyroid surgery. Sequencing was performed on blood. The receptor set was obtained from a female donor with papillary thyroid cancer or a benign thyroid nodule (not recorded which). Some clones in this sample may be carry-over from other donors' samples.

This clone occurred once. The chain joins TRBV7-9 to TRBJ1-2; D is perhaps TRBD1 (5 bases). Germline assignment: CDR1 SEHNR and CDR2 FQNEAQ (reference sequence). V shed 0 bases and J shed 6 bases, with 11 bases lying between them. The CDR3 is made up of 14 amino acids. The CDR3 DNA reads TGTGCCAGCAGCTTAGCGGGGCCAAGGCATGGCTACACCTTC. Residues: CASSLAGPRHGYTF.

This clone was seen a few times. The chain couples TRBV24-1 to TRBJ1-2; 7 positions agree with TRBD1. Germline V gene sequence: CDR1 KGHDR, CDR2 SFDVKD. The CDR3 extends over 16 amino acids. Germline trimming cut 7 bases from V and 3 bases from J; bases unmatched to any gene: 13. In DNA form, the CDR3 reads TGTGCCACCAGACGATTGATGACAGGGAATGACTATGGCTACACCTTC. Translated, it gives CATRRLMTGNDYGYTF.

The rearrangement uses TRBV6-1 and TRBJ1-2; the D gene is possibly TRBD1 (5 bases). V gave up 6 bases and J gave up 4 bases, with 15 bases separating them. From germline, CDR1 is MNHNS and CDR2 SASEGT. CDR3 length: 14 amino acids. CDR3 sequence: CASRAAGRGYGYTF. CDR3 sequence (DNA): TGTGCCAGCAGGGCGGCGGGGCGGGGCTATGGCTACACCTTC.

The chain combines TRBV12-3 or TRBV12-4 with TRBJ1-6, with D possibly matching TRBD1 (5 bases). The CDR3 covers 14 residues. With 1 base removed from V and 6 bases from J, the gap between germline ends came to 7 bases. DNA of the CDR3: TGTGCCAGCAGTTTAGGGGGGTTTAATTCACCCCTCCACTTT. Residues: CASSLGGFNSPLHF.

This clone was counted many times. V usage is TRBV7-9 and J usage is TRBJ1-1; D is possibly TRBD1 (6 bases). Germline CDR1 and CDR2: SEHNR and FQNEAQ (reference sequence). The length of the CDR3 is 14 residues. The germline V and J ends were trimmed by 8 bases and 4 bases, with 17 bases remaining between them. CDR3: CASQRGVRGTEAFF. CDR3 bases: TGTGCCAGCCAGAGGGGGGTTCGTGGCACTGAAGCTTTCTTT.

The chain employs TRBV4-2 and TRBJ2-4; unclear D gene. Between the trimmed V and J ends, which lost 8 bases and 7 bases, there was a span of 21 bases. Germline V lookup: CDR1 LGHNA, CDR2 YNFKEQ. This CDR3 has 15 residues. CDR3 nucleotides: TGTGCCAGCTCCCCGGAGTGGGGTCCCGAGAACATTCAGTACTTC. Residues: CASSPEWGPENIQYF.

This clone was seen ten or more times. V usage is TRBV5-1 and J usage is TRBJ2-5; perhaps TRBD1 as D (5 bases). Trimming pared 3 bases from V and 0 bases from J, leaving 6 bases between. Germline CDR1 and CDR2: SGHRS and YFSETQ. The CDR3 contains 13 residues. The CDR3 reads CASSWTNQETQYF. The CDR3 DNA sequence: TGCGCCAGCAGCTGGACAAACCAAGAGACCCAGTACTTC.

This clone was picked up many times. V usage is TRBV19 and J usage is TRBJ2-3, with 11 bases aligning to TRBD2. V gave up 8 bases and J gave up 3 bases; unmatched junction bases: 4. Germline V gene sequence: CDR1 LNHDA, CDR2 SQIVND (reference sequence). The CDR3 extends over 14 amino acids. The CDR3 DNA follows: TGTGCCAGTTTTAGCGGGAGGGGGACAGATACGCAGTATTTT. Its protein product is CASFSGRGTDTQYF.

This clone was counted between two and nine times. The V call is TRBV12-3 or TRBV12-4, the J call TRBJ1-2; maybe TRBD1 (6 bases). V shed 5 bases and J shed 5 bases, with 18 bases lying between them. This CDR3 comprises 15 residues. CDR3 in amino acids: CASSPLLRGGYGYTF. In DNA form, the CDR3 reads TGTGCCAGCAGTCCGCTCCTCAGGGGTGGATATGGCTACACCTTC.

This clone was found a few times. The gene calls are TRBV27 and TRBJ1-1; possible D gene TRBD1, 5 bases. Trimming removed 4 bases at V and 11 bases at J, with 14 bases between. The germline V gene has CDR1 MNHEY and CDR2 SMNVEV (reference sequence). This CDR3 contains 12 residues. CDR3 bases: TGTGCCAGCAGTTCCGCGGGGGTTCAGGCTTTCTTT. As protein: CASSSAGVQAFF.

The V call is TRBV11-2, the J call TRBJ2-1; 10 nucleotides match TRBD2. Germline V lookup: CDR1 SGHAT, CDR2 FQNNGV. The CDR3 is made up of 16 amino acids. Trimming removed 4 bases from V and 7 bases from J; junction bases left unmatched: 10. This CDR3 reads CASSSGGSGRANEQFF. CDR3 DNA: TGTGCCAGCAGCTCTGGTGGGAGCGGGAGGGCAAATGAGCAGTTCTTC.

This clone was detected many times. J is TRBJ2-3 and V is TRBV20-1; TRBD2 aligns across 10 bases. CDR1 and CDR2 (germline): DFQATT, SNEGSKA (reference sequence). CDR3 size: 16 residues. Germline trimming cut 0 bases from V and 4 bases from J; bases unmatched to any gene: 7. The CDR3 nucleotides are TGCAGTGCTAGAGATTCCGGGACTAGCGTTTCAGATACGCAGTATTTT. The encoded protein is CSARDSGTSVSDTQYF.

Many counts were recorded for this clone. V gene TRBV30 combines with J gene TRBJ1-5; D is possibly TRBD1 (5 bases). V was pared by 2 bases and J by 7 bases, with 15 bases between. The CDR3 is made up of 14 amino acids. Germline CDR1 reads GTSNPN; CDR2 reads SVGIG (reference sequence). CDR3 residues: CAWSLMGGGQPQHF. The CDR3 nucleotides are TGTGCCTGGAGTTTAATGGGGGGGGGACAGCCCCAGCATTTT.

In regard to this clone: Other nucleotide sequences from this sample produce the same CDR3. This chain connects TRBV5-1 to TRBJ2-7; possibly TRBD1 or TRBD2 for D (6 bases each). The CDR3 totals 14 residues. Germline lookup yields CDR1 SGHRS and CDR2 YFSETQ. V lost 0 bases and J 6 bases, leaving 13 bases between the germline ends. In DNA form, the CDR3 reads TGCGCCAGCAGCTTGGACAGGGAGGTACGCGAGCAGTACTTC. Amino acids: CASSLDREVREQYF. Together with reference TRBV5-1 and TRBJ2-7, the CDR3 gives the full variable domain: KAGVTQTPRYLIKTRGQQVTLSCSPISGHRSVSWYQQTPGQGLQFLFEYFSETQRNKGNFPGRFSGRQFSNSRSEMNVSTLELGDSALYLCASSLDREVREQYFGPGTRLTVT.

The chain recombines TRBV20-1 with TRBJ2-7; D gene ambiguous. Deletions cut 4 bases from V and 1 base from J, with 14 bases between. CDR3 length equals 14 residues. Germline V lookup: CDR1 DFQATT, CDR2 SNEGSKA (reference sequence). The CDR3 sequence is CSATRPTRSYEQYF. The CDR3 nucleotides read TGCAGTGCTACCCGACCTACTCGTTCCTACGAGCAGTACTTC.